The rows below give T cell receptor beta chains drawn from one sample of a study of cytomegalovirus exposure and HLA in healthy donors. Profiled with immunoSEQ multiplex PCR; TCRdb holds only in-frame clones, not every one. The table shows some 130,000 clones, with more than 75% occurring only once. The sample consisted of PBMCs. The receptors stem from a woman aged 45 to 65 in good health and CMV-seropositive. The CDR3 runs from the conserved cysteine through the conserved F or W. The order of the fields is CDR3 protein, CDR3 length, J gene, V gene.

CDR3 protein: CASTRGPGYYGYTF; CDR3 length: 14; J gene: TRBJ1-2; V gene: TRBV2
CDR3 protein: CASSLDRGSGANVLTF; CDR3 length: 16; J gene: TRBJ2-6; V gene: TRBV4-1
CDR3 protein: CSVEDRVNEQFF; CDR3 length: 12; J gene: TRBJ2-1; V gene: TRBV29-1
CDR3 protein: CASRILVDEQFF; CDR3 length: 12; J gene: TRBJ2-1; V gene: TRBV2
CDR3 protein: CASSRGLANTDTQYF; CDR3 length: 15; J gene: TRBJ2-3; V gene: TRBV7-7
CDR3 protein: CASSRGDLDPFF; CDR3 length: 12; J gene: TRBJ1-1; V gene: TRBV7-9
CDR3 protein: CASSFGWSLDTQYF; CDR3 length: 14; J gene: TRBJ2-3; V gene: TRBV7-9
CDR3 protein: CASSFRSGGSYNEQFF; CDR3 length: 16; J gene: TRBJ2-1; V gene: TRBV5-1
CDR3 protein: CAITKDRGLYEQYF; CDR3 length: 14; J gene: TRBJ2-7; V gene: TRBV10-3
CDR3 protein: CASSLLAGSTDTQYF; CDR3 length: 15; J gene: TRBJ2-3; V gene: TRBV28
CDR3 protein: CASSVGGGGTDTQYF; CDR3 length: 15; J gene: TRBJ2-3; V gene: TRBV9
CDR3 protein: CASSQGTALSGNTIYF; CDR3 length: 16; J gene: TRBJ1-3; V gene: TRBV6-1
CDR3 protein: CAIMGAGGKETQYF; CDR3 length: 14; J gene: TRBJ2-5; V gene: TRBV10-3
CDR3 protein: CARAWTSGGYEQYF; CDR3 length: 14; J gene: TRBJ2-7; V gene: TRBV19
CDR3 protein: CASSVDLAHHEQYF; CDR3 length: 14; J gene: TRBJ2-7; V gene: TRBV9
CDR3 protein: CASSLNRGRNTGELFF; CDR3 length: 16; J gene: TRBJ2-2; V gene: TRBV5-1
CDR3 protein: CASSLGRGSFPGLSNQPQHF; CDR3 length: 20; J gene: TRBJ1-5; V gene: TRBV28
CDR3 protein: CASSVELAGTGELFF; CDR3 length: 15; J gene: TRBJ2-2; V gene: TRBV9
CDR3 protein: CASSQGVQAYEQYF; CDR3 length: 14; J gene: TRBJ2-7; V gene: TRBV4-1
CDR3 protein: CASGGGQGSYEQYF; CDR3 length: 14; J gene: TRBJ2-7; V gene: TRBV2
CDR3 protein: CASSFPLVGANYGYTF; CDR3 length: 16; J gene: TRBJ1-2; V gene: TRBV5-1
CDR3 protein: CASSPAAHLDNEQFF; CDR3 length: 15; J gene: TRBJ2-1; V gene: TRBV7-2
CDR3 protein: CASDRDSPASSGANVLTF; CDR3 length: 18; J gene: TRBJ2-6; V gene: TRBV12-5
CDR3 protein: CASRDSRETQYF; CDR3 length: 12; J gene: TRBJ2-5; V gene: TRBV2
CDR3 protein: CAISVTVHGNTIYF; CDR3 length: 14; J gene: TRBJ1-3; V gene: TRBV10-3
CDR3 protein: CASSLAGASNQPQHF; CDR3 length: 15; J gene: TRBJ1-5; V gene: TRBV19
CDR3 protein: CASSLVGFTGGANQPQHF; CDR3 length: 18; J gene: TRBJ1-5; V gene: TRBV7-2
CDR3 protein: CASSVEAGSSTDTQYF; CDR3 length: 16; J gene: TRBJ2-3; V gene: TRBV9
CDR3 protein: CASSLEGQGGEKLFF; CDR3 length: 15; J gene: TRBJ1-4; V gene: TRBV7-9
CDR3 protein: CASMRRINEKLFF; CDR3 length: 13; J gene: TRBJ1-4; V gene: TRBV6-1
CDR3 protein: CASSTTSGGRNTGELFF; CDR3 length: 17; J gene: TRBJ2-2; V gene: TRBV7-9
CDR3 protein: CASSDPPQGAYGYTF; CDR3 length: 15; J gene: TRBJ1-2; V gene: TRBV2
CDR3 protein: CASSPAPRGRNTGELFF; CDR3 length: 17; J gene: TRBJ2-2; V gene: TRBV7-9
CDR3 protein: CASSYPQQAWDGYTF; CDR3 length: 15; J gene: TRBJ1-2; V gene: TRBV6-6
CDR3 protein: CASSQRGSSYEQYF; CDR3 length: 14; J gene: -; V gene: TRBV6-1
CDR3 protein: CASSDPQGNNEKLFF; CDR3 length: 15; J gene: TRBJ1-4; V gene: TRBV5-1
CDR3 protein: CASSRLSRDRVHGNQPQHF; CDR3 length: 19; J gene: TRBJ1-5; V gene: TRBV27
CDR3 protein: CASSYTWDRNF; CDR3 length: 11; J gene: TRBJ1-2; V gene: TRBV6-1
CDR3 protein: CASSVGQGEQEQYF; CDR3 length: 14; J gene: TRBJ2-7; V gene: TRBV11-2
CDR3 protein: CASSIVGAVTEAFF; CDR3 length: 14; J gene: TRBJ1-1; V gene: TRBV19